This record looks at one TCR beta chain sequence and its context. In germline, CDR1 is SGHRS, CDR2 YFSETQ. The length of the CDR3 is 15 residues. V was clipped by 0 bases and J by 5 bases, with 14 bases between them. The data originate from a study of blood T cell repertoires in COVID-19. Study in general: Nucleic acid was either cDNA or gDNA, and it came from T cells, B-cell-depleted T cells, or PBMCs.

Repertoires were generated with immunoSEQ multiplex PCR, while TCRdb's copy carries only in-frame clones and drops some. This sample yields 150,000 to 200,000 clones, of which 90% are seen a single time; 18% belongs to the top ten. The receptor was derived from a man between 60 and 70 years old with active or convalescent COVID-19. V is TRBV5-1 and J is TRBJ2-5; D is unclear. The sample consisted of peripheral blood. CDR3: CASSLAPGGRETQYF. For the CDR3, the DNA is TGCGCCAGCAGCTTGGCCCCAGGTGGCCGGGAGACCCAGTACTTC.